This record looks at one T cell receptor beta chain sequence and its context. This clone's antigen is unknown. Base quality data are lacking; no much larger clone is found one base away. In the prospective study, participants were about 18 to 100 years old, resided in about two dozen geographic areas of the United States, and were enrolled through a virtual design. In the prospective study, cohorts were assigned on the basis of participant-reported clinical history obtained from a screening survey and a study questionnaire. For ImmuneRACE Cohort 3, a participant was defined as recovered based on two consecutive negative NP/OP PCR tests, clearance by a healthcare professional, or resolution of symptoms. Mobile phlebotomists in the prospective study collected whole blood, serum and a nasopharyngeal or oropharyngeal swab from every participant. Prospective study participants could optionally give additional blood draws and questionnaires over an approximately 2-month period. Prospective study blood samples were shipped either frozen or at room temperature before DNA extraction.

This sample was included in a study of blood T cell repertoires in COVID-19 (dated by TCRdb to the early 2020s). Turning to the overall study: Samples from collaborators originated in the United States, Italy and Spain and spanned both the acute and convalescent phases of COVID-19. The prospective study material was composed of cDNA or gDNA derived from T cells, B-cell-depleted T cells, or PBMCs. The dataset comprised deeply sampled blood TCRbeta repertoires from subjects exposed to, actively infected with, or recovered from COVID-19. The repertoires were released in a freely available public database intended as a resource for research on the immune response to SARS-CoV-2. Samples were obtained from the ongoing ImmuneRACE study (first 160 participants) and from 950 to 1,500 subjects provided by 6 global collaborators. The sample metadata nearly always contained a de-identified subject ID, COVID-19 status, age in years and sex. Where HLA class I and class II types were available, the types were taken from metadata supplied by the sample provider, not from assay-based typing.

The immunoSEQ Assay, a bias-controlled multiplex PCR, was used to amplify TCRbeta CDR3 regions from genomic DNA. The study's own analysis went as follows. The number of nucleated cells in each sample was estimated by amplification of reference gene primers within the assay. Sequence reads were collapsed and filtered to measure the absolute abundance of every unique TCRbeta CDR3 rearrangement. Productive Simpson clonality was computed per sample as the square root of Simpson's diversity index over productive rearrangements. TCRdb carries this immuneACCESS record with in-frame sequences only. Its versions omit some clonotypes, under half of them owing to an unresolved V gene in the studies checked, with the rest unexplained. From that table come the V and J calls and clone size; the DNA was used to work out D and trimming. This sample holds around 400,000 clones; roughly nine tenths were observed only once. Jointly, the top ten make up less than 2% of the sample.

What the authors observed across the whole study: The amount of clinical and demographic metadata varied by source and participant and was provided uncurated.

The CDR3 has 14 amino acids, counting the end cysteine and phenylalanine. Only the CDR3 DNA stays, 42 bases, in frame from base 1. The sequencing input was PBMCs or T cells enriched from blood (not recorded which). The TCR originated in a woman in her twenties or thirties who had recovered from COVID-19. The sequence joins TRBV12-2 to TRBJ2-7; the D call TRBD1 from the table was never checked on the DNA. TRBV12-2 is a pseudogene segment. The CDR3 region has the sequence CASRFFRGLYEQYF. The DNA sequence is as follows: TGTGCAAGTCGCTTCTTCAGGGGGCTCTACGAGCAGTACTTC.